The 29 T cell receptor beta chains listed next were all sequenced from one sample in a study of T-cell reconstitution after alpha-beta-depleted transplantation in children. Unique molecular identifiers were used to barcode this TCRbeta library. TCRdb ran MiXCR on the PCR reads and lists one entry per CDR3 protein. The sample gives 500,000 to 600,000 distinct CDR3 sequences, around 16% of which show up once; 3.3% is in the top ten. Sequenced here: PBMCs from the stem cell graft donor, sampled from the stem cell graft. The source is a human donor who donated a stem cell graft to a child with acute lymphoblastic leukemia.

This clonotype has only a few counts. This sequence joins TRBV20-1 and TRBJ2-7; D perhaps matches TRBD2 (6 bases). Germline CDR1 DFQATT, CDR2 SNEGSKA (reference sequence). Trimming stripped 0 bases from V and 3 bases from J, with 30 bases between. The CDR3 sequence is 20 residues long. This CDR3 is CSARDSPARMTGRRVYEQYF. As DNA, the CDR3 is TGCAGTGCTAGAGATTCTCCCGCCCGGATGACGGGACGGAGGGTCTACGAGCAGTACTTC.

The chain uses TRBV10-2 and TRBJ2-3, with 10 positions matching TRBD2. Per the germline V gene, CDR1 is WSHSY and CDR2 is SAAADI. The CDR3 sequence is 15 residues long. V dropped 3 bases and J dropped 11; count of bases not matched to a gene: 11. The chain's CDR3 is CASSDPGLAVREQYF. DNA for the CDR3: TGCGCCAGCAGTGATCCTGGACTAGCGGTTAGAGAGCAGTATTTT.

The genes are TRBV7-3 and TRBJ2-3; 10 bases are shared with TRBD2. This CDR3 contains 16 residues. V shed 5 bases, J shed 0 bases, and the junction held 5 bases outside the gene matches. The germline CDR1 and CDR2 sequences are SGHTA and FQGTGA. The CDR3 DNA is TGTGCCAGCAGCGACCCACTAGCGGGGAGCACAGATACGCAGTATTTT. Residues: CASSDPLAGSTDTQYF.

V usage is TRBV7-9 and J usage is TRBJ2-1, with 9 bases identical to TRBD2. CDR1 and CDR2 (germline): SEHNR, FQNEAQ (reference sequence). This CDR3 spans 16 amino acids. V shed 5 bases, J shed 9 bases, and the junction held 14 bases outside the gene matches. The CDR3 DNA sequence: TGTGCCAGCAGCGATAGCGGGAGCTTCACGGGGGGTGAGCAGTTCTTC. Its protein product is CASSDSGSFTGGEQFF.

The sample holds a few counts of this clonotype. The V and J genes are TRBV27 and TRBJ2-7; 16 bases are shared with TRBD2. CDR3 length equals 18 residues. The junction had 10 bases not matched to a gene; V was cut back by 5 bases and J by 3 bases. The germline V gene encodes CDR1 MNHEY and CDR2 SMNVEV (reference sequence). DNA for the CDR3: TGTGCCAGCAGTCCTCCCGGGACTAGCGGGAGGGGTTACTACGAGCAGTACTTC. Amino acids: CASSPPGTSGRGYYEQYF.

The chain links TRBV5-8 to TRBJ2-7; the D gene is possibly TRBD2 (6 bases). The V end lost 3 bases, the J end lost 4 bases, and 17 bases lay between the germline ends. This CDR3 spans 15 amino acids. CDR1 is SGHTS and CDR2 is YDEGEE in the germline V gene. CDR3 sequence (DNA): TGTGCCAGCAGCTATACTACTAGCTACACATACGAGCAGTACTTC. As protein: CASSYTTSYTYEQYF. The full variable domain, in which reference TRBV5-8 and TRBJ2-7 provide the parts outside the CDR3, is EAGVTQSPTHLIKTRGQQATLRCSPISGHTSVYWYQQALGLGLQFLLWYDEGEERNRGNFPPRFSGRQFPNYSSELNVNALELEDSALYLCASSYTTSYTYEQYFGPGTRLTVT.

This chain uses TRBV4-2 with TRBJ2-2; 8 bases are shared with TRBD1. The CDR3 runs to 15 residues. CDR1 LGHNA and CDR2 YNFKEQ come from the germline V gene. The J segment lost 7 bases and the V segment lost 0 bases, leaving 4 bases of the junction unmatched. In nucleotides, the CDR3 is TGTGCCAGCAGCCAAGACAGGGGGCAGGGCGGGGAGCTGTTTTTT. It yields the protein CASSQDRGQGGELFF.

There are a few counts of this clonotype. V gene TRBV11-3 combines with J gene TRBJ2-5, with D hard to call. The CDR3 extends over 12 amino acids. V shed 4 bases and J shed 7 bases, with 10 bases lying between them. Per the germline V gene, CDR1 is SGHNT and CDR2 is YENEEA. CDR3 nucleotides: TGTGCCAGCAGCTCGGGTGGATTGACCCAGTACTTC. Translation gives CASSSGGLTQYF.

This chain links TRBV6-4 with TRBJ2-1; 7 nucleotides agree with TRBD2. V shed 3 bases, J shed 3 bases, and the junction held 5 bases outside the gene matches. CDR1 MRHNA and CDR2 SNTAGT come from the germline V gene. There are 15 residues in the CDR3. CDR3 protein: CASSEYAGDYNEQFF. The CDR3, as DNA: TGTGCCAGCAGTGAGTATGCGGGAGACTACAATGAGCAGTTCTTC.

A few counts support this clonotype. The V and J genes are TRBV6-6 and TRBJ1-2; possible D gene TRBD1, 6 bases. CDR3 size: 13 residues. Trimming shortened V by 8 bases and J by 3 bases, and 13 bases separated the two germline ends. The germline gives CDR1 MNHNY, CDR2 SVGAGI (reference sequence). This chain's CDR3 is CASLQGFDYGYTF. The CDR3 DNA reads as TGTGCCAGCCTACAGGGCTTTGACTATGGCTACACCTTC.

Only a few counts were recorded for this clonotype. The CDR3 protein is CASSPGPGYQETQYF. Here the CDR3 DNA reads TGTGCCAGCAGTCCAGGGCCCGGGTACCAAGAGACCCAGTACTTC. The chain uses TRBV28 and TRBJ2-5; the D gene is possibly TRBD1 (5 bases). Trimming removed 5 bases from V and 0 bases from J, with 13 bases in between. Germline lookup yields CDR1 MDHEN and CDR2 SYDVKM. The CDR3 runs 15 residues.

This chain joins TRBV29-1 and TRBJ2-1, with TRBD2 matching 8 bases. Germline assignment: CDR1 SQVTM and CDR2 ANQGSEA. The CDR3 runs 14 residues. Trimming at V came to 6 bases and at J to 8 bases, leaving 12 bases not matched to a gene. The CDR3 coding sequence is TGCAGCGTCTCTTTGAGCGGGAGTCAGGATGAGCAGTTCTTC. Protein: CSVSLSGSQDEQFF.

This clonotype showed up just a few times. The chain has TRBV5-1 and TRBJ1-3; D is unresolved. With 6 bases removed from V and 0 bases from J, the gap between germline ends came to 7 bases. Germline lookup yields CDR1 SGHRS and CDR2 YFSETQ. The CDR3 covers 13 residues. For the CDR3, the DNA is TGCGCCAGCACCAATTACTCTGGAAACACCATATATTTT. Protein: CASTNYSGNTIYF.

The chain is built from TRBV18 and TRBJ1-1; the D is unclear. Trimming stripped 4 bases from V and 3 bases from J, with 9 bases between. The length of the CDR3 is 13 residues. From germline, CDR1 is KGHSH and CDR2 LQKENI. CDR3 amino acids: CASSRGEDTEAFF. The CDR3 nucleotides read TGTGCCAGCTCACGTGGGGAGGACACTGAAGCTTTCTTT.

A few counts support this clonotype. The chain joins TRBV20-1 to TRBJ1-4, with a possible D match to TRBD1 (5 bases). CDR3 length: 14 amino acids. V was pared by 3 bases and J by 6 bases, with 14 bases between. Germline-derived CDR1 and CDR2 are DFQATT and SNEGSKA (reference sequence). CDR3 nucleotide sequence: TGCAGTGCTAGGATAGGGGCGTCGGATGAAAAACTGTTTTTT. Protein sequence: CSARIGASDEKLFF.

The chain links TRBV11-2 to TRBJ2-5; no clear D. Germline V lookup: CDR1 SGHAT, CDR2 FQNNGV. The CDR3 extends over 14 amino acids. Trimming took 1 base from V and 5 from J, leaving 11 bases between them. The CDR3 sequence: CASSLGRMFETQYF. In DNA form, the CDR3 reads TGTGCCAGCAGCTTAGGAAGAATGTTCGAGACCCAGTACTTC.

This clonotype occurred a few times. V and J are TRBV7-9 and TRBJ2-1; possible D gene TRBD1, 5 bases. V lost 3 bases and J lost 7, with 13 bases in between. CDR1 and CDR2 from the germline V gene are SEHNR and FQNEAQ (reference sequence). This CDR3 has 14 amino acids. Here the CDR3 reads CASSFDGARNEQFF. The CDR3 nucleotides are TGTGCCAGCAGCTTTGATGGGGCTAGAAATGAGCAGTTCTTC.

Only a few counts were recorded for this clonotype. The V gene is TRBV9, the J gene TRBJ1-6; TRBD1 might be the D (5 bases). Germline values: CDR1 SGDLS, CDR2 YYNGEE. V shed 4 bases and J shed 5 bases, with 13 bases lying between them. The CDR3 is made up of 15 amino acids. The CDR3 DNA sequence: TGTGCCAGCAGCACCTGGGACGGGAATAATTCACCCCTCCACTTT. It codes for CASSTWDGNNSPLHF.

V is TRBV7-9 and J is TRBJ1-1, with D hard to call. CDR1 is SEHNR, CDR2 FQNEAQ, per germline (reference sequence). The CDR3 length is 15 residues. V was shortened by 4 bases and J by 4 bases, with 16 bases between the two germline ends. DNA of the CDR3: TGTGCCAGCAGCTCTACTCTTGGAAGGGTCACTGAAGCTTTCTTT. Residues: CASSSTLGRVTEAFF. Full variable domain (rest looked up from reference TRBV7-9 and TRBJ1-1): DTGVSQNPRHKITKRGQNVTFRCDPISEHNRLYWYRQTLGQGPEFLTYFQNEAQLEKSRLLSDRFSAERPKGSFSTLEIQRTEQGDSAMYLCASSSTLGRVTEAFFGQGTRLTVV.

Here the CDR3 reads CASSLSTSDTQYF. CDR3 bases: TGTGCCAGCAGCTTATCAACGTCAGATACGCAGTATTTT. The gene calls are TRBV7-9 and TRBJ2-3; D is unclear. Germline V lookup: CDR1 SEHNR, CDR2 FQNEAQ (reference sequence). V dropped 2 bases and J dropped 4 bases, with 7 bases sitting between them. The CDR3 covers 13 residues.

This clonotype was observed at least ten times. An end of the junction differs from the germline gene, which may be a read error. The gene calls are TRBV5-1 and TRBJ1-1; 7 nucleotides match TRBD1. Germline V gene data show CDR1 as SGHRS and CDR2 as YFSETQ. The CDR3 runs 14 residues. CDR3 coding DNA: TGTGCCAGCAGCTTAGGACAGGTGAACACTGAAGCTTTCTTT. Amino acids: CASSLGQVNTEAFF.

This clonotype has more than one count but fewer than ten. The genes are TRBV29-1 and TRBJ2-4; D tentatively reads TRBD1 or TRBD2 (6 bases each). With 3 bases removed from V and 1 base from J, the gap between germline ends came to 10 bases. From germline, CDR1 is SQVTM and CDR2 ANQGSEA. This CDR3 has 14 amino acids. The CDR3 loop is CSVEVGGAKNIQYF. The CDR3 bases are TGCAGCGTTGAGGTGGGGGGCGCCAAAAACATTCAGTACTTC.

This chain joins TRBV4-1 and TRBJ1-2, with 10 positions matching TRBD1. Germline V gene sequence: CDR1 MGHRA, CDR2 YSYEKL. V lost 3 bases, J lost 7 bases, and 14 bases stayed unmatched. The CDR3 runs 17 residues. The CDR3 bases are TGCGCCAGCAGCCATTTACCCGGGACAGGGGCTGATTCTGGCTACACCTTC. The encoded protein is CASSHLPGTGADSGYTF.

The J gene is TRBJ2-5, the V gene TRBV10-2, with TRBD1 matching 12 bases. The V segment lost 2 bases and the J segment 7 bases; nucleotides outside the gene matches: 2. Germline V gene lookup returns CDR1 WSHSY and CDR2 SAAADI. The CDR3 is made up of 14 amino acids. In nucleotides, the CDR3 is TGCGCCAGCAGTGAGACGGGACAGGGGGCGACCCAGTACTTC. Encoded protein: CASSETGQGATQYF.

V gene TRBV12-3 or TRBV12-4 combines with J gene TRBJ1-2; D not resolved. V lost 7 bases, J lost 4 bases, and 16 bases lay in between. The CDR3 has 14 amino acids. CDR3 coding DNA: TGTGCCAGCAACGGTTACGTTACCGGCTATGGCTACACCTTC. Protein sequence: CASNGYVTGYGYTF.

In this sample, this clonotype turned up a few times. The chain has TRBV12-3 or TRBV12-4 and TRBJ2-3, with 13 nucleotides matching TRBD2. V trimming: 3 bases; J trimming: 4 bases; junction bases outside the gene matches: 4. The CDR3 runs 16 residues. The CDR3 loop is CASSLGLAGMPDTQYF. The CDR3 DNA reads TGTGCCAGCAGTTTGGGACTAGCGGGAATGCCAGATACGCAGTATTTT.

In its sample, this clonotype was seen many times. The rearrangement joins TRBV5-1 to TRBJ1-1; tentative D call: TRBD1 (5 bases). Trimming cost V 4 bases and J 4 bases, with 17 bases left between them. The CDR3 runs 15 residues. Germline CDR1 SGHRS, CDR2 YFSETQ. CDR3 region: CASSASPGGSTEAFF. The CDR3 region has the DNA TGCGCCAGCAGCGCTTCCCCGGGGGGGAGCACTGAAGCTTTCTTT.

The V call is TRBV5-1, the J call TRBJ2-7; D might be TRBD1 (6 bases). Germline V lookup: CDR1 SGHRS, CDR2 YFSETQ. This CDR3 spans 14 amino acids. Trimming removed 3 bases from V and 4 bases from J, with 14 bases in between. Here the CDR3 reads CASSSYRVRYEQYF. For the CDR3, the DNA is TGCGCCAGCAGCTCCTACAGGGTGAGGTACGAGCAGTACTTC.

This chain uses TRBV5-5 with TRBJ2-6; D is unclear. Per the germline V gene, CDR1 is SGHKS and CDR2 is YYEKEE (reference sequence). Trimming cost V 3 bases and J 4 bases, with 11 bases left between them. The CDR3 has 15 residues. For the CDR3, the DNA is TGTGCCAGCAGCTCGTCGGAGTCCGGGGCCAACGTCCTGACTTTC. This sequence encodes CASSSSESGANVLTF.